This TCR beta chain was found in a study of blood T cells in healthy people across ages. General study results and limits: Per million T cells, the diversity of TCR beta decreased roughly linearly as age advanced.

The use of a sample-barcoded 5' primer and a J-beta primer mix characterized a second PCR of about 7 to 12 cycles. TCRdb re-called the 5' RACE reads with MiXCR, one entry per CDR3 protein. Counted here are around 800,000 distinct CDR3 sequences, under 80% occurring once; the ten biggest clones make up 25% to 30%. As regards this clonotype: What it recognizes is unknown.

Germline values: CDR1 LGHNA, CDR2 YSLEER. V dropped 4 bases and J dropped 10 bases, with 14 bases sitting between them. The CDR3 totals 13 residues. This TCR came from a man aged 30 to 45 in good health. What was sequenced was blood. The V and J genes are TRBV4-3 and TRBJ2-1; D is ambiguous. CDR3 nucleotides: TGCGCCAGCAGCCTGCTTCTGGGTGGAGAGCAGTTCTTC. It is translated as CASSLLLGGEQFF.